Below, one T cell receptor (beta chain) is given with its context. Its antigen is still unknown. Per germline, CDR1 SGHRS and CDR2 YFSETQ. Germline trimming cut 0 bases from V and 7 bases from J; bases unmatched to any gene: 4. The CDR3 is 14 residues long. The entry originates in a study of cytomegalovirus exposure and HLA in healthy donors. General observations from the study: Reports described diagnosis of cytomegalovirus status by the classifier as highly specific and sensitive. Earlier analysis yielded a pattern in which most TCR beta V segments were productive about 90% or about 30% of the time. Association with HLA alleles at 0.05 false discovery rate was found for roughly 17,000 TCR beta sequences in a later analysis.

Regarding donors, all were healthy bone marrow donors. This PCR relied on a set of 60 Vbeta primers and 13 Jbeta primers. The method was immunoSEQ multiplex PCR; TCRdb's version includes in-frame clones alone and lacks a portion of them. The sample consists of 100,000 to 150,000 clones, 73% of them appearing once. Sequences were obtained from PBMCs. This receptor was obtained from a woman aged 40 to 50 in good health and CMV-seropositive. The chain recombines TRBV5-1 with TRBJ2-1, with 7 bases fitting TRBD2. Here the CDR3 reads CASSLVLAENEQFF. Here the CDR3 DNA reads TGCGCCAGCAGCTTGGTGCTAGCGGAGAATGAGCAGTTCTTC.